The 14 T cell receptor beta chains below were found in one sample sequenced in a study of cytomegalovirus exposure and HLA in healthy donors. PCR involved 60 Vbeta and 13 Jbeta primers. Some clones are missing from TCRdb's copy, which holds only in-frame ones; the method was immunoSEQ multiplex PCR. The sample lists about 120,000 clones, roughly 85% occurring once. Sequenced sample: PBMCs. These receptors all stem from a man aged 30 to 45 in good health and CMV-seropositive.

The chain is built from TRBV18 and TRBJ2-1; 9 bases match TRBD1. Germline V CDR1 and CDR2: KGHSH, LQKENI. This CDR3 spans 15 amino acids. Trimming at V came to 4 bases and at J to 6 bases, leaving 7 bases not matched to a gene. The CDR3 reads CASSLGTGNSNEQFF. The CDR3 coding sequence is TGTGCCAGCTCACTCGGGACAGGGAATTCCAATGAGCAGTTCTTC.

The chain couples TRBV15 to TRBJ2-1; 12 nucleotides line up with TRBD2. Germline CDR1 LNHNV, CDR2 YYDKDF (reference sequence). With 1 base clipped from V and 4 bases from J, the junction kept 2 bases outside the gene matches. The CDR3 loop spans 16 amino acids. The CDR3 loop is CATSRALAGGYNEQFF. In DNA, the CDR3 is TGTGCCACCAGCAGAGCTCTAGCGGGAGGGTACAATGAGCAGTTCTTC.

This clone was seen a handful of times. The chain uses TRBV19 and TRBJ1-5, with D perhaps TRBD1 (6 bases). Trimming removed 6 bases from V and 2 bases from J, with 14 bases in between. Germline CDR1 and CDR2: LNHDA and SQIVND (reference sequence). CDR3 length: 15 residues. Here the CDR3 reads CASRALRGRNQPQHF. Here the CDR3 DNA reads TGTGCCAGTAGGGCACTCAGGGGCCGCAATCAGCCCCAGCATTTT.

This clone was seen only a few times. The chain joins TRBV10-3 to TRBJ2-7; D gene uncertain. The germline CDR1 and CDR2 sequences are ENHRY and SYGVKD. Trimming removed 3 bases at V and 2 bases at J, with 11 bases between. The CDR3 sequence is 14 residues long. The CDR3 DNA reads as TGTGCCATCAGTGACCCGACGGGTACCTACGAGCAGTACTTC. It encodes CAISDPTGTYEQYF.

The chain joins TRBV13 to TRBJ2-5; possibly TRBD2 for D (6 bases). V shed 5 bases and J shed 5 bases, with 18 bases lying between them. The CDR3 covers 15 residues. Germline assignment: CDR1 PRHDT and CDR2 FYEKMQ (reference sequence). The CDR3 loop is CASSLRGWVWETQYF. The CDR3 DNA reads TGTGCCAGCAGCCTCCGGGGGTGGGTTTGGGAGACCCAGTACTTC.

Regarding this clone: Other DNA sequences in the same sample also yield this CDR3. V usage is TRBV4-1 and J usage is TRBJ2-5; D uncertain. This CDR3 spans 12 amino acids. CDR1 is MGHRA and CDR2 is YSYEKL in the germline V gene. With 0 bases removed from V and 4 bases from J, the gap between germline ends came to 3 bases. In DNA form, the CDR3 reads TGCGCCAGCAGCCAAGATCGAGAGACCCAGTACTTC. It yields the protein CASSQDRETQYF.

This clone was seen once. This chain's CDR3 is CASSESGGEQFF. CDR3 coding DNA: TGCGCCAGCAGTGAGTCGGGGGGTGAGCAGTTCTTC. This sequence joins TRBV10-1 and TRBJ2-1, with D tentatively TRBD2 (6 bases). Between the trimmed V and J ends, which lost 0 bases and 9 bases, there was a span of 6 bases. The CDR3 sequence is 12 residues long. The V gene's germline CDR1 is WNHNN and CDR2 SYGVQD (reference sequence).

This clone is classed as hyperexpanded (1% or more). V gene TRBV19 combines with J gene TRBJ2-7; 7 bases fit TRBD2. Looked up from germline, CDR1 is LNHDA and CDR2 is SQIVND (reference sequence). Trimming removed 6 bases from V and 7 bases from J; junction bases left unmatched: 12. The CDR3 is 14 amino acids. CDR3 bases: TGTGCCAGTAGAAGCGGGACTCCCGGGTTGGAGCAGTACTTC. As protein: CASRSGTPGLEQYF.

The chain has TRBV6-5 and TRBJ1-4, with D possibly matching TRBD1 (5 bases). Trimming stripped 6 bases from V and 6 bases from J, with 11 bases between. CDR3 length equals 13 residues. Germline V gives CDR1 MNHEY, CDR2 SVGAGI. CDR3 nucleotide sequence: TGTGCCAGCAGCAGGGAACGATATGAAAAACTGTTTTTT. This sequence encodes CASSRERYEKLFF.

This clone was seen a single time. The chain has TRBV7-3 and TRBJ2-1; the match to TRBD2 covers 9 bases. Losses at the gene ends were 2 bases for V and 4 bases for J; bases not matched to a gene: 3. CDR3 length equals 15 residues. CDR1 is SGHTA, CDR2 FQGTGA, per germline. CDR3 amino acids: CASSLRGGAYNEQFF. CDR3 bases: TGTGCCAGCAGCTTACGCGGGGGGGCTTACAATGAGCAGTTCTTC.

This clone showed up just a few times. The chain couples TRBV7-9 to TRBJ2-1; 11 bases align to TRBD1. Germline CDR1 SEHNR, CDR2 FQNEAQ (reference sequence). The V gene end was trimmed by 5 bases and the J gene end by 4 bases; junction bases not matched to a gene: 4. This CDR3 has 15 residues. CDR3 DNA: TGTGCCAGCAGCGTCGGGACAGGGGGATACAATGAGCAGTTCTTC. It codes for CASSVGTGGYNEQFF.

The chain uses TRBV28 and TRBJ1-5; D ambiguous. The CDR3 has 16 amino acids. Germline V CDR1 and CDR2: MDHEN, SYDVKM. V lost 2 bases to trimming and J lost 4 bases, with 15 bases between them. CDR3 nucleotide sequence: TGTGCCAGCAGTTTACTTGCAGTTACGGGGAATCAGCCCCAGCATTTT. This translates into CASSLLAVTGNQPQHF.

The chain joins TRBV6-1 to TRBJ2-7; 7 nucleotides line up with TRBD2. Germline CDR1 is MNHNS and CDR2 is SASEGT. V lost 3 bases and J lost 8; bases outside the gene matches: 10. This CDR3 contains 14 residues. The CDR3 loop reads CASSDLREGIKQYF. CDR3 DNA sequence: TGTGCCAGCAGTGATCTCAGGGAGGGAATCAAGCAGTACTTC.

The chain joins TRBV5-1 to TRBJ2-3; 12 positions agree with TRBD2. This CDR3 has 15 residues. Trimming removed 4 bases from V and 7 bases from J; junction bases left unmatched: 7. Germline V gene sequence: CDR1 SGHRS, CDR2 YFSETQ. Here the CDR3 DNA reads TGCGCCAGCAGCGTCCTAGCGGGAGGGCCAAATACGCAGTATTTT. This codes for CASSVLAGGPNTQYF.